Each of the 14 T cell receptor beta chains below was sequenced from the same sample in a study of T-cell memory formation after mild COVID-19. TCRdb re-derived calls from the 5' RACE reads in MiXCR, one entry per CDR3 protein. The table lists 250,000 to 350,000 distinct CDR3 sequences, 16% of them singletons, with approximately 23% in the top ten. Sequencing was carried out using PBMCs or a T cell subset sorted from them (not recorded which). The receptors originated from a man aged 18 to 30 who had mild COVID-19 (a few samples of this study predate the infection). Cell type and time point are not known.

The V call is TRBV7-8, the J call TRBJ2-7; maybe TRBD2 (7 bases). V shed 3 bases and J shed 3 bases, with 9 bases lying between them. The length of the CDR3 is 13 residues. Germline lookup yields CDR1 SGHVS and CDR2 FQNEAQ. The CDR3 DNA reads as TGTGCCAGCAGCTTGCGGGGGCGCTACGAGCAGTACTTC. Protein product: CASSLRGRYEQYF.

V usage is TRBV4-1 and J usage is TRBJ1-1; possibly TRBD1 for D (5 bases). CDR1 MGHRA and CDR2 YSYEKL come from the germline V gene. V was pared by 3 bases and J by 1 base, with 9 bases between. The CDR3 length is 14 residues. The CDR3 DNA sequence: TGCGCCAGCAGCCATTGGCAGGGGAACACTGAAGCTTTCTTT. Its protein product is CASSHWQGNTEAFF.

The V and J genes are TRBV2 and TRBJ2-5; D gene ambiguous. The germline V gene encodes CDR1 SNHLY and CDR2 FYNNEI. Trimming left V 7 bases short and J 5 bases short, with 8 bases between. The CDR3 extends over 11 amino acids. The CDR3 loop is CASTIRETQYF. CDR3 DNA: TGTGCCAGCACTATAAGGGAGACCCAGTACTTC.

The chain has TRBV20-1 and TRBJ2-3; maybe TRBD1 (7 bases). Germline V lookup: CDR1 DFQATT, CDR2 SNEGSKA (reference sequence). V was trimmed by 0 bases and J by 2 bases, leaving 18 bases between them. The CDR3 consists of 17 residues. For the CDR3, the DNA is TGCAGTGCTAGAGATATGGAGGGGGCTCAGTTCACAGATACGCAGTATTTT. Amino acids: CSARDMEGAQFTDTQYF.

V usage is TRBV6-5 and J usage is TRBJ1-3; D not certain. Germline V gives CDR1 MNHEY, CDR2 SVGAGI. V was clipped by 2 bases and J by 2 bases, with 4 bases between them. The CDR3 has 13 amino acids. CDR3 sequence reads: CASSYGPGNTIYF. CDR3 bases: TGTGCCAGCAGTTACGGGCCTGGAAACACCATATATTTT.

This clonotype occurred many times. The V and J genes are TRBV12-3 or TRBV12-4 and TRBJ2-1; 8 bases align to TRBD1. The V and J ends lost 6 bases and 7 bases, in that order; junction bases with no gene match: 8. The CDR3 consists of 14 residues. CDR3 sequence: CASRTDRGWNEQFF. CDR3 bases: TGTGCCAGCAGGACAGACAGGGGATGGAATGAGCAGTTCTTC.

This chain's CDR3 is CASSFGSSGGNQPQHF. The CDR3, as DNA: TGTGCCAGCAGTTTTGGTTCGTCAGGGGGAAATCAGCCCCAGCATTTT. The chain links TRBV27 to TRBJ1-5; TRBD1 matches at 7 bases. Looked up from germline, CDR1 is MNHEY and CDR2 is SMNVEV (reference sequence). The CDR3 has 16 amino acids. V lost 3 bases to trimming and J lost 4 bases; unmatched junction nucleotides: 9.

The chain uses TRBV19 and TRBJ2-3; D is ambiguous. The CDR3 has 13 residues. CDR1 and CDR2 (germline): LNHDA, SQIVND (reference sequence). V gave up 3 bases and J gave up 0 bases, with 4 bases separating them. CDR3 sequence reads: CASSMASTDTQYF. The CDR3 DNA is TGTGCCAGTAGTATGGCGAGCACAGATACGCAGTATTTT.

In its sample, this clonotype was seen a few times. The chain couples TRBV10-1 to TRBJ2-1; 11 bases are a match to TRBD2. The germline V gene encodes CDR1 WNHNN and CDR2 SYGVQD (reference sequence). The length of the CDR3 is 16 residues. V lost 4 bases and J lost 3; bases outside the gene matches: 5. CDR3 region: CASSGGGTSGYNEQFF. The CDR3 DNA reads TGCGCCAGCAGTGGGGGGGGGACTAGCGGCTACAATGAGCAGTTCTTC.

This clonotype showed up many times. The J gene is TRBJ2-1, the V gene TRBV4-2; 8 bases are a match to TRBD2. Germline CDR1 and CDR2: LGHNA and YNFKEQ. After removal of 3 bases from V and 3 bases from J, the junction contained 1 base not matched to a gene. This CDR3 comprises 14 residues. The CDR3 nucleotides read TGTGCCAGCAGCCAGCGGGGGGTCTACAATGAGCAGTTCTTC. Its protein product is CASSQRGVYNEQFF.

This chain links TRBV4-2 with TRBJ1-2; D is unclear. Germline V CDR1 and CDR2: LGHNA, YNFKEQ. The CDR3 length is 15 residues. Trimming pared 1 base from V and 4 bases from J, leaving 13 bases between. CDR3 nucleotides: TGTGCCAGCAGCCAAGTTATCGGGGAGGGCTATGGCTACACCTTC. It codes for CASSQVIGEGYGYTF.

This rearrangement joins TRBV7-2 to TRBJ1-3; D gene uncertain. Deletions cut 5 bases from V and 0 bases from J, with 8 bases between. The germline gives CDR1 SGHTA, CDR2 FQGNSA. The CDR3 is made up of 14 amino acids. The CDR3 protein is CASSPAHSGNTIYF. CDR3 bases: TGTGCCAGCAGCCCGGCCCACTCTGGAAACACCATATATTTT.

This chain's CDR3 is CSATSANTEAFF. The CDR3 region has the DNA TGCAGTGCTACGAGCGCGAACACTGAAGCTTTCTTT. The chain employs TRBV20-1 and TRBJ1-1; D remains unclear. The germline gives CDR1 DFQATT, CDR2 SNEGSKA (reference sequence). CDR3 length: 12 amino acids. Trimming removed 4 bases at V and 1 base at J, with 7 bases between.

This clonotype was counted many times. The J gene is TRBJ2-2, the V gene TRBV19; D gene unclear. The V end was cut by 6 bases, the J end by 6 bases, with 8 bases between. In germline, CDR1 is LNHDA, CDR2 SQIVND (reference sequence). The CDR3 has 12 residues. DNA of the CDR3: TGTGCCAGTAGACGGCCGTCCGGGGAGCTGTTTTTT. Amino acids: CASRRPSGELFF.